This passage covers 23 T cell receptor beta chains from one sample sequenced in a study of shared clonotypes between healthy human individuals. Using immunoSEQ multiplex PCR, the repertoire was profiled, and TCRdb retains in-frame clones only, with some absent. The sample lists under 1,900,000 clones; about 98.5% were seen once. The material sequenced was naive CD4+ T cells sorted from blood. Stated subset: CD45RA+ positively selected. These receptors came from a man younger than 45 in good health.

This clone was seen once. The identical CDR3 is also encoded by other nucleotide sequences in the sample. This chain connects TRBV5-1 to TRBJ2-1, with TRBD2 matching over 10 bases. The CDR3 consists of 14 residues. The V gene's germline CDR1 is SGHRS and CDR2 YFSETQ. V lost 3 bases and J lost 4; bases outside the gene matches: 1. CDR3 nucleotides: TGCGCCAGCAGCTCAGCGGGAGGGTACAATGAGCAGTTCTTC. It specifies CASSSAGGYNEQFF.

In its sample, this clone was seen once. The rearrangement joins TRBV7-2 to TRBJ2-5; unclear D gene. The length of the CDR3 is 14 residues. Germline assignment: CDR1 SGHTA and CDR2 FQGNSA. V dropped 1 base and J dropped 0 bases, with 6 bases sitting between them. This chain's CDR3 is CASSLDPYQETQYF. The CDR3 DNA reads TGTGCCAGCAGCTTAGACCCCTACCAAGAGACCCAGTACTTC.

This chain joins TRBV11-2 and TRBJ1-1; D is unclear. V was cut by 5 bases and J by 5 bases, with 12 bases left in between. Germline loops: CDR1 SGHAT, CDR2 FQNNGV. The CDR3 has 13 amino acids. The CDR3, as DNA: TGTGCCAGCAGCCCCAAACGGGGTACTGAAGCTTTCTTT. This gives the protein CASSPKRGTEAFF.

In regard to this clone: The sample holds other DNA sequences that translate to the same CDR3. This rearrangement joins TRBV18 to TRBJ2-6; TRBD1 or TRBD2 may be the D gene (5 bases each). Germline CDR1 and CDR2: KGHSH and LQKENI. There are 15 residues in the CDR3. The V and J ends lost 2 bases and 1 base respectively, with 6 bases between them. The CDR3 DNA sequence: TGTGCCAGCTCACCAGGGGGTTCTGGGGCCAACGTCCTGACTTTC. Translating it yields CASSPGGSGANVLTF.

This sequence joins TRBV7-9 and TRBJ2-5; 11 bases are a match to TRBD2. Germline CDR1 SEHNR, CDR2 FQNEAQ (reference sequence). This CDR3 has 16 residues. V lost 1 base, J lost 5 bases, and 6 bases stayed unmatched. CDR3 region: CASSLVLAGDSETQYF. The CDR3 DNA is TGTGCCAGCAGCTTAGTACTAGCGGGAGATTCGGAGACCCAGTACTTC.

The chain joins TRBV6-1 to TRBJ2-7; D is perhaps TRBD1 or TRBD2 (5 bases each). Germline CDR1 MNHNS, CDR2 SASEGT. The CDR3 consists of 14 residues. Trimming removed 6 bases at V and 1 base at J, with 13 bases between. The CDR3 is CASSDFGGSYEQYF. CDR3 DNA sequence: TGTGCCAGCAGCGATTTTGGGGGATCCTACGAGCAGTACTTC.

The chain combines TRBV9 with TRBJ2-4, with D perhaps matching TRBD2 (5 bases). The CDR3 extends over 14 amino acids. In germline, CDR1 is SGDLS, CDR2 YYNGEE. The V end was cut by 2 bases, the J end by 13 bases, with 19 bases between. CDR3: CASSVQGSNTGQYF. The CDR3 nucleotides are TGTGCCAGCAGCGTCCAAGGATCTAATACGGGACAGTACTTC.

The chain links TRBV11-2 to TRBJ1-1; maybe TRBD1 (5 bases). The germline V gene encodes CDR1 SGHAT and CDR2 FQNNGV. V lost 5 bases, J lost 2 bases, and 15 bases lay in between. This CDR3 region has 15 residues. The CDR3 reads CASSRKPGDNTEAFF. The CDR3, as DNA: TGTGCCAGCAGCCGAAAACCGGGGGACAACACTGAAGCTTTCTTT.

The chain joins TRBV27 to TRBJ2-7; D gene uncertain. The V and J ends lost 5 bases and 3 bases respectively, with 17 bases between them. The CDR3 consists of 15 residues. The germline V gene encodes CDR1 MNHEY and CDR2 SMNVEV (reference sequence). CDR3 nucleotide sequence: TGTGCCAGCAGTGGCGGACGTCATAACCACTACGAGCAGTACTTC. It encodes CASSGGRHNHYEQYF.

This chain uses TRBV5-1 with TRBJ1-3; no clear D gene. V was pared by 4 bases and J by 0 bases, with 14 bases between. The CDR3 runs 16 residues. Germline CDR1 reads SGHRS; CDR2 reads YFSETQ. The CDR3 protein is CASSLSAVSSGNTIYF. The CDR3 bases are TGCGCCAGCAGCCTGAGTGCGGTAAGCTCTGGAAACACCATATATTTT.

The chain links TRBV11-2 to TRBJ2-3; D gene unclear. V was trimmed by 5 bases and J by 2 bases, leaving 14 bases between them. CDR3 length equals 15 residues. The germline CDR1 and CDR2 sequences are SGHAT and FQNNGV. The CDR3 is CASSLRPHITDTQYF. The CDR3 DNA follows: TGTGCCAGCAGCCTACGACCCCATATCACAGATACGCAGTATTTT.

The chain recombines TRBV5-4 with TRBJ1-1, with D hard to call. The CDR3 is 12 residues long. V was shortened by 1 base and J by 6 bases, with 7 bases between the two germline ends. Per the germline V gene, CDR1 is SGHNT and CDR2 is YYREEE (reference sequence). CDR3 region: CASSLSNSEAFF. The CDR3, as DNA: TGTGCCAGCAGCTTGTCTAATTCTGAAGCTTTCTTT.

J is TRBJ2-7 and V is TRBV5-4; the D call may be TRBD1 or TRBD2 (5 bases each). This CDR3 comprises 14 residues. The germline V gene has CDR1 SGHNT and CDR2 YYREEE (reference sequence). V gave up 4 bases and J gave up 7 bases, with 18 bases separating them. CDR3 protein: CASSRDGTPGEQYF. The CDR3 nucleotides are TGTGCCAGCAGCCGGGACGGAACGCCGGGGGAGCAGTACTTC.

The chain combines TRBV9 with TRBJ1-5; D remains ambiguous. Trimming removed 0 bases from V and 5 bases from J, with 12 bases in between. Germline CDR1 SGDLS, CDR2 YYNGEE. This CDR3 is built from 15 residues. CDR3 amino acids: CASSVVSSSDQPQHF. DNA of the CDR3: TGTGCCAGCAGCGTAGTGTCGTCATCCGATCAGCCCCAGCATTTT.

This clone has a single count. The chain joins TRBV9 to TRBJ2-1; 7 bases line up with TRBD2. The CDR3 totals 17 residues. Unmatched junction bases numbered 6, after V lost 0 bases and J lost 0 bases. Germline loops: CDR1 SGDLS, CDR2 YYNGEE. The DNA of the CDR3 is TGTGCCAGCAGCGTAGAACTAGCGCCAAGCTCCTACAATGAGCAGTTCTTC. Translating gives CASSVELAPSSYNEQFF.

As for this clone: Other DNA sequences of this sample code for an identical CDR3. V is TRBV27 and J is TRBJ2-3; 9 bases align to TRBD2. The CDR3 sequence is 14 residues long. CDR1 MNHEY and CDR2 SMNVEV come from the germline V gene (reference sequence). The junction had 1 base not matched to a gene; V was cut back by 3 bases and J by 3 bases. CDR3 bases: TGTGCCAGCAGTTTTGGACTAGCGACAGATACGCAGTATTTT. Translation gives CASSFGLATDTQYF.

This clone was found once. V and J are TRBV7-6 and TRBJ2-6; no clear D gene. V was clipped by 1 base and J by 0 bases, with 7 bases between them. The CDR3 length is 16 residues. Per the germline V gene, CDR1 is SGHVS and CDR2 is FNYEAQ. The CDR3 DNA reads as TGTGCCAGCAGCTTAGGTTTTATCTCTGGGGCCAACGTCCTGACTTTC. Translating gives CASSLGFISGANVLTF.

This chain connects TRBV6-5 to TRBJ2-7, with TRBD2 identical over 12 bases. Germline CDR1 is MNHEY and CDR2 is SVGAGI. The CDR3 is 16 residues long. Trimming removed 0 bases from V and 4 bases from J; junction bases left unmatched: 4. The CDR3 coding sequence is TGTGCCAGCAGTTACTCGACTAGCGGGGGCGTGTACGAGCAGTACTTC. Amino acid sequence: CASSYSTSGGVYEQYF.

The chain employs TRBV5-1 and TRBJ2-7; TRBD1 matches at 9 bases. The germline gives CDR1 SGHRS, CDR2 YFSETQ. This CDR3 has 15 amino acids. The trim removed 7 bases at V and 1 base at J, leaving 9 bases unmatched. The CDR3 coding sequence is TGCGCCAGCCGACAACAGGGGGCTGGGTCCTACGAGCAGTACTTC. Its protein product is CASRQQGAGSYEQYF.

The CDR3 coding sequence is TGTGCCAGCAGCTTAAGTGAGAACACCGGGGAGCTGTTTTTT. As protein: CASSLSENTGELFF. V usage is TRBV11-3 and J usage is TRBJ2-2; D is unresolved. Trimming left V 2 bases short and J 1 base short, with 5 bases between. CDR1 and CDR2 from the germline V gene are SGHNT and YENEEA. The CDR3 totals 14 residues.

The table lists this clone with a count of one. V is TRBV27 and J is TRBJ1-1; no firm D call. The CDR3 spans 14 residues. V was clipped by 7 bases and J by 4 bases, with 16 bases between them. The V gene's germline CDR1 is MNHEY and CDR2 SMNVEV (reference sequence). In nucleotides, the CDR3 is TGTGCCAGCATACGGACCTTCCTAGGCACTGAAGCTTTCTTT. It specifies CASIRTFLGTEAFF.

The V gene is TRBV7-2, the J gene TRBJ2-7; D is perhaps TRBD1 (5 bases). There are 13 residues in the CDR3. Germline V CDR1 and CDR2: SGHTA, FQGNSA. Trimming took off 2 bases at V and 3 bases at J, with 8 bases between the two ends. CDR3 in DNA: TGTGCCAGCAGCTTACAGGGAATCTACGAGCAGTACTTC. As protein: CASSLQGIYEQYF.

V and J are TRBV5-4 and TRBJ2-7; 15 positions agree with TRBD2. Trimming removed 4 bases from V and 7 bases from J; junction bases left unmatched: 9. The CDR3 is 16 residues long. The germline V gene encodes CDR1 SGHNT and CDR2 YYREEE (reference sequence). The CDR3 loop is CASSKGLAGGLGEQYF. The DNA of the CDR3 is TGTGCCAGCAGCAAGGGACTAGCGGGAGGCTTGGGGGAGCAGTACTTC. Supplemented by reference TRBV5-4 and TRBJ2-7, the full variable domain reads ETGVTQSPTHLIKTRGQQVTLRCSSQSGHNTVSWYQQALGQGPQFIFQYYREEENGRGNFPPRFSGLQFPNYSSELNVNALELDDSALYLCASSKGLAGGLGEQYFGPGTRLTVT.